This T cell receptor beta chain was identified during a study of shared clonotypes between healthy human individuals. A CD45RA+ naive subset and a CD45RA-negative memory subset were split from CD4+ cells. Concerning this clone: The antigen is undetermined.

Libraries were prepared by immunoSEQ multiplex PCR; TCRdb keeps only in-frame clonotypes and omits some of them. The repertoire has approximately 1.5 million clones, 98% of them found once; the top ten carry about 0.4%. Study-wide results and caveats: When naive CD4 clonotypes were compared across several donors, about 5% were shared. Tissue TCR repertoires likely differ from these blood-only repertoires.

The receptor comes from a man younger than 45 in good health. The sample was naive CD4+ T cells sorted from blood. Subset in this sample: CD45RA+ positively selected.

The CDR3 is CASRPRVMNTEAFF. For the CDR3, the DNA is TGTGCCAGCAGACCCAGGGTCATGAACACTGAAGCTTTCTTT. The genes are TRBV2 and TRBJ1-1; TRBD1 is a possible D gene (5 bases). Per the germline V gene, CDR1 is SNHLY and CDR2 is FYNNEI. V lost 6 bases and J 0 bases, leaving 11 bases between the germline ends. CDR3 length: 14 amino acids. Filled out from reference TRBV2 and TRBJ1-1, the complete variable domain reads EPEVTQTPSHQVTQMGQEVILRCVPISNHLYFYWYRQILGQKVEFLVSFYNNEISEKSEIFDDQFSVERPDGSNFTLKIRSTKLEDSAMYFCASRPRVMNTEAFFGQGTRLTVV.